This T cell receptor beta chain was documented in a study of glioma-infiltrating T cells after dendritic cell vaccination. Looked up from germline, CDR1 is SGHTS and CDR2 is YDEGEE. The CDR3 extends over 13 amino acids. Amplification used 60 V beta primers and 13 J beta primers. Only in-frame clones appear in the TCRdb table, and some are missing; sequencing was by immunoSEQ multiplex PCR. In the table there are tens of thousands of clones, 83% of which are singletons. This clone was detected only once. At one boundary the junction diverges from the germline segment, which might be a read error. Time point in this sample: after dendritic cell vaccination, including at tumor progression/relapse.

The source of this sequence is a human donor with glioblastoma. The chain couples TRBV5-8 to TRBJ1-1, with TRBD1 as a possible D gene (6 bases). This specimen was blood, taken after dendritic cell vaccination. The CDR3 spells CASRLDRNTEAFF. CDR3 nucleotides: TGTGCCAGCAGGTTGGACAGGAACACTGAAGCTTTCTTT.